This is a list of T cell receptor beta chains from one sample in a study of beta chain features in type 1 diabetes. Method: immunoSEQ multiplex PCR; TCRdb's copy keeps in-frame clones and lacks some. The sample lists over 150,000 clones, around 8% occurring once. Sequenced input: central memory CD4+ T cells from blood. These TCRs come from a man aged 18 to 35 in good health. CDR3s include the opening cysteine and the closing phenylalanine or tryptophan. Each record gives: D gene, clone size, J gene, V gene, CDR3 protein, CDR3 DNA. The D gene is left open where the match is weak. The listing skips clone size in some rows; elsewhere it reads once, few, many or a size class.

. few TRBJ2-7 TRBV29-1 CSVVAWQGSVREQYF TGCAGCGTTGTTGCCTGGCAGGGGAGTGTTCGCGAGCAGTACTTC
. . TRBJ2-7 TRBV28 CASSQGGNPDEQYF TGTGCCAGCAGTCAGGGGGGAAACCCCGACGAGCAGTACTTC
. . TRBJ2-3 TRBV4-2 CASSQVQGEDTQYF TGTGCCAGCAGCCAAGTCCAGGGCGAAGATACGCAGTATTTT
. few TRBJ2-1 TRBV28 CASENSGSYNEQFF TGTGCCAGCGAGAACAGCGGCTCCTACAATGAGCAGTTCTTC
. . TRBJ1-3 TRBV21-1 CASSKEGGPGNTIYF TGTGCCAGCAGCAAAGAGGGAGGGCCTGGAAACACCATATATTTT
. few TRBJ1-6 TRBV5-6 CASSLYGSSYNSPLHF TGTGCCAGCAGCTTGTATGGGAGCTCCTATAATTCACCCCTCCACTTT
TRBD2 . TRBJ2-6 TRBV5-4 CASSLGGPSGRTGANVLTF TGTGCCAGCAGCTTGGGGGGGCCTAGCGGGAGGACTGGGGCCAACGTCCTGACTTTC
TRBD2 . TRBJ2-7 TRBV5-1 CASSLGGTSDSYEQYF TGCGCCAGCAGCTTGGGGGGGACTAGCGACTCCTACGAGCAGTACTTC
. . TRBJ2-2 TRBV30 CAWSGSRAGELFF TGTGCCTGGAGTGGAAGCCGGGCCGGGGAGCTGTTTTTT
. few TRBJ2-3 TRBV5-4 CASSPVVEADTQYF TGTGCCAGCAGCCCTGTGGTCGAGGCAGATACGCAGTATTTT
. . TRBJ2-7 TRBV9 CASSALAGPYEQYF TGTGCCAGCAGCGCCCTAGCTGGCCCCTACGAGCAGTACTTC
TRBD1 few TRBJ2-3 TRBV13 CASSLGGQASTDTQYF TGTGCCAGCAGCTTAGGCGGACAGGCAAGCACAGATACGCAGTATTTT
. . TRBJ2-3 TRBV7-3 CASSSDDGGTDTQYF TGTGCCAGCAGCTCTGATGACGGGGGCACAGATACGCAGTATTTT
. . TRBJ2-3 TRBV5-1 CASSPVTDTQYF TGCGCCAGCAGCCCCGTAACAGATACGCAGTATTTT
. many TRBJ2-2 TRBV29-1 CSVIQRAGSGELFF TGCAGCGTTATCCAACGGGCCGGGAGCGGGGAGCTGTTTTTT
. few TRBJ1-1 TRBV25-1 CASSRQSVTEAFF TGTGCCAGCAGTCGACAGTCTGTCACTGAAGCTTTCTTT
TRBD2 . TRBJ2-1 TRBV27 CASKTLAGDEQFF TGTGCCAGCAAGACCTTGGCGGGAGATGAGCAGTTCTTC